These 32 T cell receptor beta chains share one sample of origin, sequenced in a study of blood T cells in healthy people across ages. The second PCR ran about 6 to 12 cycles with a sample-barcoded 5' primer and J-beta primers. A single record per CDR3 protein comes from TCRdb applying MiXCR to the 5' RACE reads. Of 2 million or so distinct CDR3 sequences listed, around half are singletons. What was sequenced was blood. These receptors originate from a middle-aged woman in good health.

The genes are TRBV6-6 and TRBJ1-2; no firm D call. This CDR3 is 12 amino acids long. CDR1 and CDR2 from the germline V gene are MNHNY and SVGAGI (reference sequence). V lost 5 bases, J lost 8 bases, and 12 bases lay in between. Here the CDR3 reads CASSRLNGGYTF. The CDR3 DNA follows: TGTGCCAGCAGTCGATTAAACGGGGGCTACACCTTC.

The chain uses TRBV20-1 and TRBJ2-3; D is undetermined. From germline, CDR1 is DFQATT and CDR2 SNEGSKA (reference sequence). Trimming cost V 3 bases and J 2 bases, with 15 bases left between them. This CDR3 is 15 amino acids long. The CDR3 is CSARGLSGSTDTQYF. Written as DNA, the CDR3 is TGCAGTGCTAGGGGCCTTAGTGGATCCACAGATACGCAGTATTTT.

A few counts support this clonotype. At one of its ends the junction is not consistent with the germline gene, which may arise from a read error. The gene calls are TRBV7-7 and TRBJ2-5, with no clear D. CDR3 length equals 13 residues. Germline CDR1 and CDR2: SSHAT and FNYEAQ (reference sequence). The CDR3 region is CASRPLPEETQYF. In DNA form, the CDR3 reads TGTGCTAGCAGGCCCCTTCCAGAAGAGACCCAGTACTTC.

This chain uses TRBV18 with TRBJ2-5, with D hard to call. The ends were cut back, 6 bases at V and 4 bases at J, with 15 bases in the middle. Germline lookup yields CDR1 KGHSH and CDR2 LQKENI. The CDR3 extends over 14 amino acids. The CDR3 is CASSQNEIGETQYF. CDR3 DNA: TGTGCCAGCTCTCAGAACGAAATAGGAGAGACCCAGTACTTC.

This clonotype was counted only a few times. This rearrangement joins TRBV7-3 to TRBJ1-2; 9 bases are shared with TRBD1. V lost 5 bases to trimming and J lost 6 bases; unmatched junction nucleotides: 4. The length of the CDR3 is 13 residues. Germline V gives CDR1 SGHTA, CDR2 FQGTGA. The CDR3 DNA sequence: TGTGCCAGCAGCCTCAGACAGGGGGATGGCTACACCTTC. Protein sequence: CASSLRQGDGYTF.

This clonotype was detected once. This rearrangement joins TRBV5-6 to TRBJ2-1; D possibly corresponds to TRBD1 (6 bases). V lost 3 bases and J 5 bases, leaving 15 bases between the germline ends. This CDR3 region has 15 residues. CDR1 and CDR2 from the germline V gene are SGHDT and YYEEEE. The CDR3 loop is CASSWFGQPDNEQFF. CDR3 DNA sequence: TGTGCCAGCAGCTGGTTCGGACAGCCTGACAATGAGCAGTTCTTC.

The V and J genes are TRBV28 and TRBJ1-4; 7 bases match TRBD1. Trimming removed 3 bases from V and 8 bases from J; junction bases left unmatched: 12. CDR1 is MDHEN, CDR2 SYDVKM, per germline. CDR3 length equals 16 residues. The CDR3 DNA sequence: TGTGCCAGCAGTTTGAGGCCGGACAGGCCGGGGGAAAAACTGTTTTTT. It specifies CASSLRPDRPGEKLFF.

There are a few counts of this clonotype. This sequence joins TRBV4-3 and TRBJ2-3; 8 nucleotides line up with TRBD1. After removal of 5 bases from V and 4 bases from J, the junction contained 5 bases not matched to a gene. The CDR3 consists of 14 residues. The V gene's germline CDR1 is LGHNA and CDR2 YSLEER. The chain's CDR3 is CASSYAGGPDTQYF. The DNA for the CDR3 is TGCGCCAGCAGCTACGCAGGGGGCCCAGATACGCAGTATTTT.

The V call is TRBV29-1, the J call TRBJ1-1; tentatively, D is TRBD1 (5 bases). Germline V lookup: CDR1 SQVTM, CDR2 ANQGSEA. The CDR3 is 13 amino acids. Trimming stripped 3 bases from V and 10 bases from J, with 18 bases between. The CDR3 sequence: CSVEFDRYGRAFF. In nucleotides, the CDR3 is TGCAGCGTTGAGTTCGACAGATATGGAAGAGCTTTCTTT. Combining the CDR3 with reference TRBV29-1 and TRBJ1-1 gives the whole variable domain SAVISQKPSRDICQRGTSLTIQCQVDSQVTMMFWYRQQPGQSLTLIATANQGSEATYESGFVIDKFPISRPNLTFSTLTVSNMSPEDSSIYLCSVEFDRYGRAFFGQGTRLTVV.

Points on this clonotype: Possible read error: a much larger clone is one base away. The rearrangement links TRBV5-1 to TRBJ2-1; 10 nucleotides agree with TRBD2. CDR3 size: 14 residues. CDR1 and CDR2 (germline): SGHRS, YFSETQ. Trimming took 3 bases from V and 13 from J; bases not matched to a gene: 10. The CDR3 DNA is TGCGCCAGCAGCTCGGGGACTAGCGAAGAGACCCAGTTCTTC. Residues: CASSSGTSEETQFF.

V gene TRBV14 combines with J gene TRBJ2-1; D may be TRBD1 or TRBD2 (5 bases each). The CDR3 extends over 14 amino acids. The V and J ends lost 5 bases and 5 bases respectively, with 13 bases between them. Germline assignment: CDR1 SGHDN and CDR2 FVKESK. The CDR3 loop reads CASSTSGTHNEQFF. CDR3 DNA: TGTGCCAGCAGCACTTCCGGGACCCACAATGAGCAGTTCTTC.

V and J are TRBV5-6 and TRBJ1-2; TRBD1 might be the D (5 bases). The germline CDR1 and CDR2 sequences are SGHDT and YYEEEE. This CDR3 spans 17 amino acids. Trimming left V 1 base short and J 2 bases short, with 18 bases between. The DNA of the CDR3 is TGTGCCAGCAGCTTGTTTTCAGGGTCGGAGTTCAACTATGGCTACACCTTC. As protein: CASSLFSGSEFNYGYTF.

V and J are TRBV5-1 and TRBJ2-1, with 10 bases that match TRBD2. The last part of the DNA fits TRBJ2-7 better; the J call may be wrong. The CDR3 runs to 15 residues. Germline V gene sequence: CDR1 SGHRS, CDR2 YFSETQ. This chain's CDR3 is CASRGGLAEYNEQYF. The CDR3 DNA is TGCGCCAGCAGGGGTGGACTAGCGGAATACAATGAGCAGTACTTC.

This clonotype has a handful of counts. V and J are TRBV28 and TRBJ2-7; 10 nucleotides agree with TRBD1. V lost 4 bases and J lost 4; bases outside the gene matches: 7. The CDR3 spans 15 residues. Per germline, CDR1 MDHEN and CDR2 SYDVKM. The CDR3 nucleotides read TGTGCCAGCAGTTCAATCCGGGACAGGGGTTACGAGCAGTACTTC. It yields the protein CASSSIRDRGYEQYF.

The rearrangement links TRBV7-2 to TRBJ1-1; 8 bases are a match to TRBD1. Trimming at V came to 4 bases and at J to 1 base, leaving 5 bases not matched to a gene. CDR3 length: 15 residues. CDR1 and CDR2 (germline): SGHTA, FQGNSA. The CDR3 sequence: CASSYAGGRNTEAFF. CDR3 nucleotide sequence: TGTGCCAGCAGCTACGCAGGGGGCCGGAACACTGAAGCTTTCTTT.

This clonotype occurred many times. The gene calls are TRBV4-2 and TRBJ2-1; maybe TRBD2 (6 bases). From germline, CDR1 is LGHNA and CDR2 YNFKEQ. The CDR3 has 16 amino acids. V lost 0 bases and J 2 bases, leaving 11 bases between the germline ends. The CDR3 sequence: CASSQDWDSTYNEQFF. The CDR3 DNA reads TGTGCCAGCAGCCAAGATTGGGACTCCACCTACAATGAGCAGTTCTTC.

This clonotype came up once. An end of the junction does not agree with germline; a read error may underlie this. The CDR3 nucleotides read TGTGCCAGCAGTCGGGGACAGGGGTTCGCAGATACGCAGGATTTT. Amino acid sequence: CASSRGQGFADTQDF. The genes are TRBV6-1 and TRBJ2-3; 10 bases agree with TRBD1. Germline CDR1 reads MNHNS; CDR2 reads SASEGT. The CDR3 covers 15 residues.

This sequence joins TRBV20-1 and TRBJ2-3, with unresolved D. This CDR3 is built from 14 residues. Trimming removed 3 bases from V and 4 bases from J, with 14 bases in between. The germline V gene has CDR1 DFQATT and CDR2 SNEGSKA (reference sequence). The chain's CDR3 is CSASHHLGADTQYF. Here the CDR3 DNA reads TGCAGTGCTAGTCATCACCTAGGAGCAGATACGCAGTATTTT.

The table lists this clonotype with a count of one. The chain links TRBV28 to TRBJ1-2, with 7 bases identical to TRBD1. Germline values: CDR1 MDHEN, CDR2 SYDVKM. This CDR3 comprises 15 residues. V lost 5 bases to trimming and J lost 4 bases; unmatched junction nucleotides: 10. The CDR3 DNA reads as TGTGCCAGCAGTGATGAGGGGGCCCTCCGCTATGGCTACACCTTC. Encoded protein: CASSDEGALRYGYTF.

The rearrangement joins TRBV5-1 to TRBJ1-1; D uncertain. The V end was cut by 2 bases, the J end by 1 base, with 12 bases between. Germline loops: CDR1 SGHRS, CDR2 YFSETQ. The CDR3 is made up of 15 amino acids. This CDR3 reads CASSLTHRANTEAFF. For the CDR3, the DNA is TGCGCCAGCAGCTTAACCCACCGGGCGAACACTGAAGCTTTCTTT. Drawing the rest from reference TRBV5-1 and TRBJ1-1, the complete variable domain is KAGVTQTPRYLIKTRGQQVTLSCSPISGHRSVSWYQQTPGQGLQFLFEYFSETQRNKGNFPGRFSGRQFSNSRSEMNVSTLELGDSALYLCASSLTHRANTEAFFGQGTRLTVV.

With respect to this clonotype: This sequence may be a read error, since a much larger clone differs from it by one base. The chain couples TRBV6-6 to TRBJ2-7, with D unclear. Germline assignment: CDR1 MNHNY and CDR2 SVGAGI (reference sequence). Trimming pared 10 bases from V and 4 bases from J, leaving 11 bases between. The CDR3 has 11 amino acids. CDR3 DNA: TGTGCCACCCAGATGGATTACGAGCAGTACTTC. Translation: CATQMDYEQYF.

This clonotype was found a few times. The chain carries TRBV4-2 and TRBJ2-5; D possibly corresponds to TRBD2 (6 bases). This CDR3 is 16 amino acids long. Germline V lookup: CDR1 LGHNA, CDR2 YNFKEQ. Trimming removed 0 bases from V and 2 bases from J, with 13 bases in between. The DNA for the CDR3 is TGTGCCAGCAGCCAAGAAGGGACTGGAAAACAAGAGACCCAGTACTTC. It encodes CASSQEGTGKQETQYF.

The rearrangement uses TRBV7-2 and TRBJ2-4; TRBD2 aligns across 14 bases. The CDR3 consists of 16 residues. J lost 7 bases, V lost 5 bases, and 7 bases had no gene match. The germline V gene has CDR1 SGHTA and CDR2 FQGNSA. The DNA for the CDR3 is TGTGCCAGCAGCCCCGGGACTAGCGGGGGTCAGAACATTCAGTACTTC. Translation: CASSPGTSGGQNIQYF. Based on the CDR3 plus reference TRBV7-2 and TRBJ2-4, the full variable domain is GAGVSQSPSNKVTEKGKDVELRCDPISGHTALYWYRQSLGQGLEFLIYFQGNSAPDKSGLPSDRFSAERTGGSVSTLTIQRTQQEDSAVYLCASSPGTSGGQNIQYFGAGTRLSVL.

J is TRBJ2-3 and V is TRBV6-4; D tentatively fits TRBD1 or TRBD2 (5 bases each). The CDR3 sequence is 12 residues long. Germline CDR1 is MRHNA and CDR2 is SNTAGT. Trimming pared 9 bases from V and 3 bases from J, leaving 10 bases between. DNA for the CDR3: TGTGCCAGGGGACGGAGGACAGATACGCAGTATTTT. It translates to CARGRRTDTQYF.

The CDR3 here is CAYQAGAYTEAFF. CDR3 in DNA: TGTGCTTACCAGGCAGGGGCATACACTGAAGCTTTCTTT. The chain employs TRBV6-6 and TRBJ1-1; D is perhaps TRBD1 (6 bases). CDR3 length: 13 amino acids. Per germline, CDR1 MNHNY and CDR2 SVGAGI (reference sequence).

The V and J genes are TRBV20-1 and TRBJ2-5; no firm D call. The V and J ends lost 1 base and 3 bases respectively, with 9 bases between them. Germline V CDR1 and CDR2: DFQATT, SNEGSKA (reference sequence). The CDR3 totals 13 residues. In DNA form, the CDR3 reads TGCAGTGCTAGAGCCGCAGCCGAAGAGACCCAGTACTTC. This gives the protein CSARAAAEETQYF.

The table lists this clonotype with a few counts. The chain joins TRBV9 to TRBJ2-6, with TRBD1 matching over 9 bases. The V gene's germline CDR1 is SGDLS and CDR2 YYNGEE. The junction had 5 bases not matched to a gene; V was cut back by 0 bases and J by 1 base. The length of the CDR3 is 18 residues. Written as DNA, the CDR3 is TGTGCCAGCAGCGTAGCCCCGGGACAGGGATCTGGGGCCAACGTCCTGACTTTC. It codes for CASSVAPGQGSGANVLTF.

A few counts support this clonotype. This chain connects TRBV12-3 or TRBV12-4 to TRBJ2-3; D perhaps matches TRBD2 (5 bases). The CDR3 runs to 15 residues. V was trimmed by 7 bases and J by 2 bases, leaving 16 bases between them. In DNA, the CDR3 is TGTGCCAGCACCCCAGGAGAGGGATCCACAGATACGCAGTATTTT. This translates into CASTPGEGSTDTQYF.

The rearrangement uses TRBV7-8 and TRBJ2-1, with 8 bases matching TRBD2. The CDR3 has 15 amino acids. V was pared by 6 bases and J by 5 bases, with 9 bases of the junction left unmatched. The V gene's germline CDR1 is SGHVS and CDR2 FQNEAQ. The CDR3 spells CASRVGRGVHNEQFF. The CDR3 nucleotides are TGTGCCAGCAGAGTAGGGCGGGGGGTACACAATGAGCAGTTCTTC. The whole variable domain, remainder taken from reference TRBV7-8 and TRBJ2-1, is GAGVSQSPRYKVAKRGQDVALRCDPISGHVSLFWYQQALGQGPEFLTYFQNEAQLDKSGLPSDRFFAERPEGSVSTLKIQRTQQEDSAVYLCASRVGRGVHNEQFFGPGTRLTVL.

The V gene is TRBV27, the J gene TRBJ2-3, with D tentatively TRBD2 (5 bases). This CDR3 is built from 14 residues. From germline, CDR1 is MNHEY and CDR2 SMNVEV (reference sequence). V lost 6 bases to trimming and J lost 2 bases, with 12 bases between them. CDR3 in amino acids: CASRLKGVTDTQYF. The CDR3 DNA reads TGTGCCAGCAGGTTGAAGGGAGTCACAGATACGCAGTATTTT.

The V and J genes are TRBV12-3 or TRBV12-4 and TRBJ1-2; the D gene is possibly TRBD1 (5 bases). CDR3 size: 13 residues. V was cut by 4 bases and J by 4 bases, with 10 bases left in between. CDR3 sequence reads: CASSWPGSYGYTF. As DNA, the CDR3 is TGTGCCAGCAGTTGGCCAGGGAGCTATGGCTACACCTTC.

The chain uses TRBV3-1 and TRBJ1-6; D may be TRBD1 (5 bases). The V gene lost 3 bases and the J gene lost 11 bases, with 11 bases spanning the gap. The V gene's germline CDR1 is LGHDT and CDR2 YNNKEL (reference sequence). The CDR3 has 13 residues. CDR3 sequence: CASSHDMGAPLHF. In DNA form, the CDR3 reads TGTGCCAGCAGCCACGATATGGGGGCACCCCTCCACTTT. Full variable domain (missing parts from reference TRBV3-1 and TRBJ1-6): DTAVSQTPKYLVTQMGNDKSIKCEQNLGHDTMYWYKQDSKKFLKIMFSYNNKELIINETVPNRFSPKSPDKAHLNLHINSLELGDSAVYFCASSHDMGAPLHFGNGTRLTVT.